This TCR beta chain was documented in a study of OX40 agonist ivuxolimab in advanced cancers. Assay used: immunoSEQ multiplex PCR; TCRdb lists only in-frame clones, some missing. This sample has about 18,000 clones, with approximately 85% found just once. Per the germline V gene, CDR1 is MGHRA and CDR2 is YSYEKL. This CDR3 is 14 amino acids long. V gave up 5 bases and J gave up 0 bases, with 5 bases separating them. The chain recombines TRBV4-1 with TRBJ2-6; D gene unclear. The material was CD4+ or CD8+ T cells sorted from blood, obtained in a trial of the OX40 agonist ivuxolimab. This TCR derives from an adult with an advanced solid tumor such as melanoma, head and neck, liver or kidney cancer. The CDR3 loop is CASSMTSGANVLTF. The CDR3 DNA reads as TGCGCCAGCAGCATGACCTCTGGGGCCAACGTCCTGACTTTC.